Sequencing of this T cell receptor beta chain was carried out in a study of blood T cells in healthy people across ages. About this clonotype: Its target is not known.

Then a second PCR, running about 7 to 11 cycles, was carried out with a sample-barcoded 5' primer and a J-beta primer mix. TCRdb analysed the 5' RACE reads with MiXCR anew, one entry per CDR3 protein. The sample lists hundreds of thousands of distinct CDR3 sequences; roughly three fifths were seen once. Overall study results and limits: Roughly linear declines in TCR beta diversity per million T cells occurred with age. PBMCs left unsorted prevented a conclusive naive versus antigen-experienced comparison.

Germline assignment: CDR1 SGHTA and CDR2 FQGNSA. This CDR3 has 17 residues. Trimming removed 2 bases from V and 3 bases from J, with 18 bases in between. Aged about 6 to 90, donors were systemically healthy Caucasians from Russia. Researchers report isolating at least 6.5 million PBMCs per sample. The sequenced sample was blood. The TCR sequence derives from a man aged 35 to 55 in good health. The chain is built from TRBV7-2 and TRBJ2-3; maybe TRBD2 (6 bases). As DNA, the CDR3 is TGTGCCAGCAGCTTAATCTTTGTTGGGACTGCTACAGATACGCAGTATTTT. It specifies CASSLIFVGTATDTQYF.